This T cell receptor (beta chain) emerged from a study of shared clonotypes between healthy human individuals. The table lists this clone with many counts. Its target is unknown. Healthy HIV-negative adults without recent acute infections or vaccinations served as donors. General observations from the study: Since donors were few, the genetic and exposure-history diversity represented was limited.

Data came from immunoSEQ multiplex PCR; TCRdb stores just in-frame clones and leaves some out. The table records 950,000 to 1,300,000 clones, 70% to 80% of them present only once. CDR1 and CDR2 (germline): SGHTA, FQGNSA. The CDR3 spans 15 residues. The V and J ends lost 1 base and 2 bases respectively, with 12 bases between them. The chain joins TRBV7-2 to TRBJ2-7; D is possibly TRBD2 (5 bases). This sequence was found in a man younger than 35 in good health. Material for sequencing was memory CD4+ T cells sorted from blood. Subset in this sample: CD45RA-negative fraction. CDR3 sequence (DNA): TGTGCCAGCAGCTTAGATGACTACTCGACCTACGAGCAGTACTTC. Amino acid sequence: CASSLDDYSTYEQYF.